The clone carrying this T cell receptor beta chain was found a few times. This entry comes from a study of naive and memory T cell subsets. Amplification of ligated cDNA took four PCR rounds with SP2 and nested alpha and beta constant primers. Each CDR3 protein gets one entry after TCRdb re-called the 5' RACE reads with MiXCR. The profile covers about 57,000 distinct CDR3 sequences, with 6.5% to 8.5% appearing a single time and 9% to 10% taken by the ten largest. CDR3 length: 11 amino acids. With 6 bases removed from V and 8 bases from J, the gap between germline ends came to 9 bases. Germline assignment: CDR1 MDHEN and CDR2 SYDVKM. TCR cDNA received a 3' ligated oligonucleotide that carried a UMI.

This rearrangement joins TRBV28 to TRBJ2-3, with TRBD2 as a possible D gene (7 bases). The receptor was isolated from a female donor in good health. CDR3 amino acids: CASRGGATQYF. The CDR3 bases are TGTGCCAGCAGGGGGGGGGCTACGCAGTATTTT.